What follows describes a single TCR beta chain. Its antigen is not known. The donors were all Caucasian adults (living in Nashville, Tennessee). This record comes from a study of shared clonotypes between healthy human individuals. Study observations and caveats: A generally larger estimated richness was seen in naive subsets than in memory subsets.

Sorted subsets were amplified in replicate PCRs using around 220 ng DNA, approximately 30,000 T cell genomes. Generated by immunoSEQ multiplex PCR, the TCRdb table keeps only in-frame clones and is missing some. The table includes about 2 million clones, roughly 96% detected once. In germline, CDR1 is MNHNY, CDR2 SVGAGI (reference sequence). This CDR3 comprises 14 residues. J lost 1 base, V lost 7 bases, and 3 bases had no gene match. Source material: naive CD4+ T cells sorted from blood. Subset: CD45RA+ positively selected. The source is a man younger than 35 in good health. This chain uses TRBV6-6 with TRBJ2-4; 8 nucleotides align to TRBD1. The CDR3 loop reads CASKGDRAKNIQYF. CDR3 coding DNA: TGTGCCAGCAAAGGGGACAGGGCCAAAAACATTCAGTACTTC.